This T cell receptor beta chain was captured in a study of T cell responses to AZD1222 COVID-19 vaccine. Comment on this clone: The antigen is not known.

With V trimmed by 5 bases and J by 4 bases, 5 bases remained unmatched. Germline-derived CDR1 and CDR2 are SQVTM and ANQGSEA. The CDR3 has 13 amino acids. Study-wide points: Spike-specific TCR depth and breadth grew after two AZD1222 doses. Donors skewed white British and female; clonal diversity was possibly underestimated. At baseline, seropositivity was found in only a handful of AZD1222 recipients.

Only in-frame clones appear in the TCRdb table, and some are missing; sequencing was by immunoSEQ multiplex PCR. The data show tens of thousands of clones, with 88% seen just once and around 10% held by the top ten. The sequence was obtained from an adult in good health. The J gene is TRBJ2-3, the V gene TRBV29-1, with 8 bases that match TRBD1. The source material was peripheral blood, sampled on day 0 of MenACWY control vaccination. The CDR3 loop is CSVRTGSSDTQYF. The DNA for the CDR3 is TGCAGCGTTAGGACAGGGTCATCAGATACGCAGTATTTT.